The 14 T cell receptor beta chains presented below share a single source sample, sequenced in a study of blood T cell repertoires in COVID-19. The table came from immunoSEQ multiplex PCR; TCRdb's copy has only in-frame clones and leaves some out. The sample records roughly 60,000 clones, about 81% being singletons. Sequenced sample: peripheral blood. The receptor set was obtained from an elderly man with acute or convalescent COVID-19.

This chain joins TRBV14 and TRBJ1-1; no clear D gene. V was clipped by 0 bases and J by 5 bases, with 10 bases between them. The CDR3 has 14 amino acids. Germline-derived CDR1 and CDR2 are SGHDN and FVKESK. The CDR3 loop reads CASSQDRRRTEAFF. As DNA, the CDR3 is TGTGCCAGCAGCCAAGACAGGAGGAGAACTGAAGCTTTCTTT. Supplemented by reference TRBV14 and TRBJ1-1, the full variable domain reads EAGVTQFPSHSVIEKGQTVTLRCDPISGHDNLYWYRRVMGKEIKFLLHFVKESKQDESGMPNNRFLAERTGGTYSTLKVQPAELEDSGVYFCASSQDRRRTEAFFGQGTRLTVV.

The gene calls are TRBV4-1 and TRBJ2-1; 12 positions match TRBD2. This CDR3 is 15 amino acids long. Per the germline V gene, CDR1 is MGHRA and CDR2 is YSYEKL. Trimming took 4 bases from V and 6 from J; bases not matched to a gene: 4. CDR3 DNA sequence: TGCGCCAGCAGCCCCCGGACTAGCGGGGTCAATGAGCAGTTCTTC. Translating it yields CASSPRTSGVNEQFF.

V usage is TRBV19 and J usage is TRBJ1-2; D not resolved. The CDR3 consists of 11 residues. V was clipped by 6 bases and J by 1 base, with 3 bases between them. The germline V gene encodes CDR1 LNHDA and CDR2 SQIVND (reference sequence). The CDR3 region is CASSRNYGYTF. DNA of the CDR3: TGTGCCAGTAGCCGTAACTATGGCTACACCTTC.

The chain uses TRBV3-1 (or the pseudogene TRBV3-2) and TRBJ1-6; possible D gene TRBD1, 5 bases. The CDR3 is 16 amino acids. Trimming left V 3 bases short and J 3 bases short, with 12 bases between. Germline CDR1 and CDR2: LGHDT and YNNKEL (reference sequence). The CDR3 loop reads CASSHSGFGYNSPLHF. In DNA, the CDR3 is TGTGCCAGCAGCCATTCAGGGTTTGGCTATAATTCACCCCTCCACTTT.

There are many counts of this clone. This sequence joins TRBV18 and TRBJ2-7; 10 bases are shared with TRBD1. Per the germline V gene, CDR1 is KGHSH and CDR2 is LQKENI. Trimming took 5 bases from V and 4 from J; bases not matched to a gene: 5. The CDR3 consists of 14 residues. CDR3 bases: TGTGCCAGCTCAGTGGACAGGGGGAAATACGAGCAGTACTTC. Its protein product is CASSVDRGKYEQYF.

Details on this clone: One end of the junction does not line up with germline, which may come from a read error. The genes are TRBV5-6 and TRBJ1-5; the match to TRBD1 covers 9 bases. Germline V gene sequence: CDR1 SGHDT, CDR2 YYEEEE. This CDR3 has 13 amino acids. CDR3 coding DNA: TGTGCCAGCAGTTTGGACAGGGGTCAGCCCCAGCATTTT. Translation: CASSLDRGQPQHF.

The chain couples TRBV19 to TRBJ2-7; TRBD1 matches at 8 bases. This CDR3 contains 13 residues. Germline V gene sequence: CDR1 LNHDA, CDR2 SQIVND (reference sequence). J gave up 7 bases and V 8 bases, and 10 bases lay outside the gene matches. In DNA form, the CDR3 reads TGTGCCAGTGGGAAGGACAGGGCCAGGGAGCAGTACTTC. This encodes CASGKDRAREQYF.

The CDR3: CASSSSGTGDRGYTF. CDR3 in DNA: TGTGCCAGCAGTTCGTCCGGGACAGGGGATCGTGGCTACACCTTC. The chain links TRBV28 to TRBJ1-2; TRBD1 matches at 10 bases. Germline CDR1 reads MDHEN; CDR2 reads SYDVKM. CDR3 length equals 15 residues. Losses at the gene ends were 4 bases for V and 7 bases for J; bases not matched to a gene: 9.

The chain carries TRBV25-1 and TRBJ2-2, with 7 bases aligning to TRBD2. Germline V gene sequence: CDR1 MGHDK, CDR2 SYGVNS. V gave up 8 bases and J gave up 8 bases; unmatched junction bases: 14. The CDR3 is made up of 15 amino acids. As DNA, the CDR3 is TGTGCCAGCTCTAATACCGGGACTACCCGAGGGGAGCTGTTTTTT. The encoded protein is CASSNTGTTRGELFF. The full variable domain, in which reference TRBV25-1 and TRBJ2-2 provide the parts outside the CDR3, is EADIYQTPRYLVIGTGKKITLECSQTMGHDKMYWYQQDPGMELHLIHYSYGVNSTEKGDLSSESTVSRIRTEHFPLTLESARPSHTSQYLCASSNTGTTRGELFFGEGSRLTVL.

The chain joins TRBV6-5 to TRBJ1-5; D possibly corresponds to TRBD1 (5 bases). The CDR3 contains 14 residues. CDR1 and CDR2 (germline): MNHEY, SVGAGI. Trimming cost V 10 bases and J 0 bases, with 13 bases left between them. The CDR3 coding sequence is TGTGCCACAAATGGGGGAGGTAGCAATCAGCCCCAGCATTTT. It specifies CATNGGGSNQPQHF.

The chain combines TRBV5-8 with TRBJ2-3, with a possible D match to TRBD2 (6 bases). The CDR3 is 15 amino acids. Trimming took off 4 bases at V and 2 bases at J, with 14 bases between the two ends. Germline V gene sequence: CDR1 SGHTS, CDR2 YDEGEE. The CDR3 nucleotides are TGTGCCAGCAGCCTGGCGGGGATTAACACAGATACGCAGTATTTT. Its protein product is CASSLAGINTDTQYF.

The chain links TRBV30 to TRBJ2-1; the match to TRBD2 covers 9 bases. Per germline, CDR1 GTSNPN and CDR2 SVGIG (reference sequence). The CDR3 runs 15 residues. V lost 0 bases and J lost 4; bases outside the gene matches: 4. In DNA, the CDR3 is TGTGCCTGGAGTGTAGCCAGCGGGGGGTACAATGAGCAGTTCTTC. Translated: CAWSVASGGYNEQFF.

The V and J genes are TRBV2 and TRBJ1-5, with D possibly being TRBD1 (5 bases). Germline V CDR1 and CDR2: SNHLY, FYNNEI. The CDR3 runs 13 residues. Trimming removed 5 bases from V and 6 bases from J, with 11 bases in between. The CDR3 loop reads CASSRQPGQPQHF. CDR3 nucleotides: TGTGCCAGCAGTCGACAGCCCGGTCAGCCCCAGCATTTT.

This clone has a handful of counts. This sequence joins TRBV27 and TRBJ2-7; D remains unclear. The germline V and J ends were trimmed by 6 bases and 3 bases, with 15 bases remaining between them. The CDR3 totals 14 residues. Germline-derived CDR1 and CDR2 are MNHEY and SMNVEV (reference sequence). The CDR3 is CASRSSRNFYEQYF. CDR3 coding DNA: TGTGCCAGCAGGAGTAGCCGAAATTTCTACGAGCAGTACTTC.